This T cell receptor (beta chain) is from a study of blood T cell repertoires in COVID-19. At the level of the study: From T cells, B-cell-depleted T cells, or PBMCs came the material, which was cDNA or gDNA.

Per the original methods: Amplified reference gene primers provided the basis for estimating nucleated cell counts. Generated by immunoSEQ multiplex PCR, the TCRdb table keeps only in-frame clones and is missing some. That table furnishes V, J and clone size, whereas the DNA furnished D and trimming. Of about 62,000 clones in the sample, roughly nine tenths are singletons; the top ten hold 18%. A Seattle source enrolled patients during active infection and followed them longitudinally. CDR1 and CDR2 from the germline V gene are SGHRS and YFSETQ. This CDR3 has 15 residues. Trimming took 4 bases from V and 5 from J, leaving 15 bases between them.

Sequenced input: peripheral blood. The clonotype was recovered from a woman aged 60 to 75 with COVID-19, enrolled during active disease. The V and J genes are TRBV5-1 and TRBJ1-4; D is possibly TRBD1 (5 bases). The CDR3 is CASSPVEGRNEKLFF. The CDR3 DNA reads TGCGCCAGCAGCCCCGTGGAGGGGCGGAATGAAAAACTGTTTTTT.